Sequencing of this T cell receptor (beta chain) was carried out in a study of blood T cell repertoires in COVID-19. Study-level background: Whether acute or convalescent, the COVID-19 samples came from the United States, Italy and Spain.

Authors' methods: Reference gene primer amplification in the assay estimated nucleated cell counts. Sequencing used immunoSEQ multiplex PCR; TCRdb keeps in-frame clones, though not all of them. V and J calls and clone size are those listed in that table; D and trimming were worked out from the DNA. Counted here are around 480,000 clones, about 91% occurring once; the ten biggest clones make up roughly an eighth. The Seattle patients, enrolled during active infection, were followed longitudinally. On this clone itself: The identical CDR3 is also encoded by other nucleotide sequences in the sample.

The V end lost 0 bases, the J end lost 0 bases, and 6 bases lay between the germline ends. The CDR3 covers 15 residues. Germline V gene data show CDR1 as SGHRS and CDR2 as YFSETQ. The sequence was collected from a woman in her forties or fifties with COVID-19, enrolled during active disease. The sample was peripheral blood. V gene TRBV5-1 combines with J gene TRBJ1-4; no definite D call. The CDR3 DNA is TGCGCCAGCAGCTTGGAAACAGCAACTAATGAAAAACTGTTTTTT. The encoded protein is CASSLETATNEKLFF. Using reference TRBV5-1 and TRBJ1-4 for the parts outside the CDR3, the full variable domain is KAGVTQTPRYLIKTRGQQVTLSCSPISGHRSVSWYQQTPGQGLQFLFEYFSETQRNKGNFPGRFSGRQFSNSRSEMNVSTLELGDSALYLCASSLETATNEKLFFGSGTQLSVL.